The 4 T cell receptor beta chains listed next were all sequenced from one sample in a study of blood T cell repertoires in COVID-19. Profiled with immunoSEQ multiplex PCR; TCRdb holds only in-frame clones, not every one. The sample records 110,000 to 150,000 clones, 85% being singletons. Input material: PBMCs or T cells enriched from blood (not recorded which). The source is a woman between 40 and 50 years old who had recovered from COVID-19.

The chain couples TRBV9 to TRBJ1-2; 8 bases match TRBD1. Germline V gene sequence: CDR1 SGDLS, CDR2 YYNGEE. The J segment lost 1 base and the V segment lost 4 bases, leaving 9 bases of the junction unmatched. The CDR3 is made up of 16 amino acids. In nucleotides, the CDR3 is TGTGCCAGCAGCCCTAGGACAGGGTACCATAACTATGGCTACACCTTC. Encoded protein: CASSPRTGYHNYGYTF.

This clone has more than one count but fewer than ten. The CDR3 coding sequence is TGTGCCAGCAGCCGGACTAGCGGGATCTACGAGCAGTACTTC. As protein: CASSRTSGIYEQYF. The genes are TRBV5-5 and TRBJ2-7, with TRBD2 identical over 12 bases. Germline-derived CDR1 and CDR2 are SGHKS and YYEKEE (reference sequence). The CDR3 extends over 14 amino acids. V lost 4 bases, J lost 3 bases, and 2 bases stayed unmatched.

The table lists this clone with a few counts. The CDR3 spells CASSQTGHSNQPQHF. CDR3 in DNA: TGTGCCAGCAGCCAGACAGGGCATAGCAATCAGCCCCAGCATTTT. V and J are TRBV7-8 and TRBJ1-5; 7 bases are shared with TRBD1. CDR3 length: 15 amino acids. The ends lost 5 bases at V and 0 bases at J; junction bases unmatched: 4. CDR1 and CDR2 from the germline V gene are SGHVS and FQNEAQ.

This clone was recorded only once. CDR3 amino acids: CASSQTGLTNYGYTF. CDR3 in DNA: TGCGCCAGCAGCCAGACAGGCCTTACTAACTATGGCTACACCTTC. The J gene is TRBJ1-2, the V gene TRBV10-1; weak D call: TRBD1 (6 bases). The germline V gene has CDR1 WNHNN and CDR2 SYGVQD (reference sequence). V shed 6 bases and J shed 0 bases, with 14 bases lying between them. This CDR3 comprises 15 residues.